The present TCR beta chain was sequenced within a study of cytomegalovirus exposure and HLA in healthy donors. Study results and limitations: Reportedly, cytomegalovirus status was diagnosed with high sensitivity and specificity.

V shed 5 bases and J shed 7 bases, with 24 bases lying between them. In germline, CDR1 is LNHDA, CDR2 SQIVND (reference sequence). This CDR3 comprises 17 residues. A note on this clone: Antigen: not known.

The PCR ran on 60 Vbeta and 13 Jbeta primers. Sequencing used immunoSEQ multiplex PCR; TCRdb keeps in-frame clones, though not all of them. The sample has 190,000 or so clones, 75% to 85% seen once; the top ten hold more than 0.35%. This rearrangement joins TRBV19 to TRBJ1-5; a possible D gene is TRBD1 (6 bases). The receptor was derived from a male donor in good health and CMV-seropositive. The material sequenced was PBMCs. CDR3 nucleotides: TGTGCCAGTAGTTTTACCCTGCCGGGACAAACGGGCCAGCCCCAGCATTTT. Encoded protein: CASSFTLPGQTGQPQHF.